This T cell receptor (beta chain) was found in a study of OX40 agonist ivuxolimab in advanced cancers. Some clones are missing from TCRdb's copy, which holds only in-frame ones; the method was immunoSEQ multiplex PCR. The sample lists tens of thousands of clones, less than 85% occurring once. The CDR3 loop spans 14 amino acids. The V end lost 2 bases, the J end lost 0 bases, and 5 bases lay between the germline ends. Germline V gives CDR1 SEHNR, CDR2 FQNEAQ (reference sequence). This clone appeared a few times. The clonotype was recovered from an adult with an advanced solid tumor such as melanoma, head and neck, liver or kidney cancer. The genes are TRBV7-9 and TRBJ1-5; D is ambiguous. The source was CD4+ or CD8+ T cells sorted from blood, collected in a trial of the OX40 agonist ivuxolimab. CDR3 residues: CASSLHDSNQPQHF. CDR3 sequence (DNA): TGTGCCAGCAGCTTACACGATAGCAATCAGCCCCAGCATTTT.